Listed below are T cell receptor beta chains from one sample, sequenced in a study of T cells in Graves' hyperthyroidism and ophthalmopathy. TCRdb reprocessed the multiplex PCR reads via MiXCR and lists one record per CDR3 protein. This repertoire shows roughly 400,000 distinct CDR3 sequences, about a sixth found once; its top ten account for around a quarter. Sample: blood. All receptors derive from a woman aged 18-29 years with Graves' hyperthyroidism that later progressed to Graves' ophthalmopathy. Both conserved end residues are part of each CDR3. A D gene is named only where the DNA matches it firmly. The size field is filled for only some rows; it gives once, few, many or a size class.

>TRBD1|TRBJ2-1|many|TRBV3-1
CASRQGAEVHEQFF
TGTGCCAGCAGGCAGGGGGCTGAGGTCCATGAGCAGTTCTTC
>.|TRBJ2-5|.|TRBV5-1
CASSLREQETQYF
TGCGCCAGCAGCTTGCGGGAGCAAGAGACCCAGTACTTC
>TRBD1|TRBJ2-6|.|TRBV19
CASRTGRAGANVLTF
TGTGCCAGTAGGACAGGGCGGGCAGGGGCCAACGTCCTGACTTTC
>.|TRBJ2-3|many|TRBV3-1
CASSPPQRTDTQYF
TGTGCCAGCAGCCCTCCGCAGCGCACAGATACGCAGTATTTT
>TRBD1|TRBJ1-2|many|TRBV28
CASSILDREDGYTF
TGTGCCAGCAGTATTCTCGACAGGGAGGACGGCTACACCTTC
>.|TRBJ1-5|many|TRBV19
CASSGTASNQPQHF
TGTGCCAGTAGTGGAACAGCATCCAATCAGCCCCAGCATTTT
>TRBD1|TRBJ2-1|many|TRBV12-3/TRBV12-4
CATGGTGRNEQFF
TGTGCCACCGGGGGGACAGGGCGCAATGAGCAGTTCTTC
>TRBD1|TRBJ1-1|.|TRBV5-1
CASSLTWDRVLDTEAFF
TGCGCCAGCAGCTTGACCTGGGACAGGGTTCTTGACACTGAAGCTTTCTTT
>TRBD1|TRBJ2-5|many|TRBV7-8
CASSTGQGAETQYF
TGTGCCAGCAGCACCGGACAGGGGGCGGAGACCCAGTACTTC
>.|TRBJ2-1|many|TRBV7-8
CASSLDKIDFQSYNEQFF
TGTGCCAGCAGCTTAGATAAGATCGACTTCCAATCCTACAATGAGCAGTTCTTC
>.|TRBJ2-1|few|TRBV20-1
CSASRPSGYTYNEQFF
TGCAGTGCTAGTCGCCCAAGCGGGTATACCTACAATGAGCAGTTCTTC
>TRBD1|TRBJ1-5|many|TRBV7-2
CASSVTGVSDQPQHF
TGTGCCAGCAGCGTTACAGGGGTATCGGATCAGCCCCAGCATTTT
>TRBD2|TRBJ2-1|many|TRBV7-9
CASSLAHSGRADNEQFF
TGTGCCAGCAGCTTAGCGCATAGCGGGAGGGCCGATAATGAGCAGTTCTTC
>.|TRBJ2-7|.|TRBV13
CASSLRGNLYEQYF
TGTGCCAGCAGCTTAAGGGGAAACCTCTACGAGCAGTACTTC
>.|TRBJ2-5|many|TRBV18
CASSFSGLQETQYF
TGTGCCAGCTCATTCTCAGGTCTACAAGAGACCCAGTACTTC
>.|TRBJ2-4|.|TRBV10-2
CASRDLVTSNIQYF
TGCGCCAGCAGAGACCTAGTCACCTCAAACATTCAGTACTTC
>.|TRBJ2-7|few|TRBV13
CASSLSYPYRFYEQYF
TGTGCCAGCAGCTTAAGTTACCCCTACAGGTTCTACGAGCAGTACTTC
>TRBD2|TRBJ2-2|.|TRBV20-1
CSARVISGRAGTGELFF
TGCAGTGCCAGAGTGATTAGCGGGAGGGCCGGCACCGGGGAGCTGTTTTTT
>TRBD1|TRBJ2-5|.|TRBV28
CASRPPEGQGWETQYF
TGTGCCAGCAGACCCCCCGAGGGACAGGGGTGGGAGACCCAGTACTTC
>TRBD1|TRBJ2-6|.|TRBV24-1
CATTLLGQGRSGANVLTF
TGTGCCACCACCCTTTTAGGACAGGGAAGATCTGGGGCCAACGTCCTGACTTTC
>.|TRBJ1-1|many|TRBV5-5
CASSFLLQNTEAFF
TGTGCCAGCAGCTTTTTGTTGCAGAACACTGAAGCTTTCTTT
>.|TRBJ1-1|many|TRBV7-2
CASSITLAQNTEAFF
TGTGCCAGCAGCATCACCCTCGCCCAGAACACTGAAGCTTTCTTT
>.|TRBJ1-4|many|TRBV7-9
CASSPSRIANEKLFF
TGTGCCAGCAGCCCAAGCAGGATTGCTAATGAAAAACTGTTTTTT
>.|TRBJ2-1|.|TRBV28
CATLPPGPWTNEQFF
TGTGCCACCCTACCACCGGGGCCGTGGACCAATGAGCAGTTCTTC
>.|TRBJ1-1|.|TRBV20-1
CSARVGRGGGTEAFF
TGCAGTGCTAGGGTGGGGAGGGGGGGCGGCACTGAAGCTTTCTTT
>.|TRBJ2-3|many|TRBV6-2/TRBV6-3
CASSYSSTDTQYF
TGTGCCAGCAGTTACTCGAGCACAGATACGCAGTATTTT
>TRBD1|TRBJ1-5|many|TRBV7-2
CASSLGQGPGLHQPQHF
TGTGCCAGCAGCCTAGGACAGGGACCGGGTTTACACCAGCCCCAGCATTTT
>.|TRBJ2-3|.|TRBV5-4
CASTLGGAGGTDTQYF
TGTGCCAGCACCCTGGGGGGGGCAGGAGGCACAGATACGCAGTATTTT
>.|TRBJ2-1|many|TRBV20-1
CSARDILSSYNEQFF
TGCAGTGCTAGAGATATATTGAGCTCCTACAATGAGCAGTTCTTC
>TRBD2|TRBJ2-7|many|TRBV20-1
CSVWLAGVGEQYF
TGCAGTGTATGGCTAGCGGGAGTTGGCGAGCAGTACTTC
>TRBD1|TRBJ1-5|.|TRBV20-1
CSARQGANQPQHF
TGCAGTGCTCGACAGGGGGCGAATCAGCCCCAGCATTTT
>.|TRBJ2-4|many|TRBV4-3
CASSQDLGLAKNIQYF
TGCGCCAGCAGCCAAGATTTGGGTTTAGCCAAAAACATTCAGTACTTC
>.|TRBJ2-1|many|TRBV28
CASTLGGGGRNEQFF
TGTGCCAGCACCTTGGGGGGTGGAGGGAGAAATGAGCAGTTCTTC
>.|TRBJ1-5|.|TRBV28
CASSLPLRVSQPRHF
TGTGCCAGCAGCCTCCCCTTGCGAGTGAGTCAGCCCCGGCATTTT
>TRBD1|TRBJ2-1|many|TRBV6-2/TRBV6-3
CASRDRGQYNEQFF
TGTGCCAGTAGGGACAGGGGGCAATACAATGAGCAGTTCTTC
>.|TRBJ2-4|.|TRBV27
CASSNRNEGNIQYF
TGTGCCAGCAGCAACAGGAATGAGGGGAACATTCAGTACTTC
>.|TRBJ2-2|many|TRBV6-1
CASSPTWVDRGTNTGELFF
TGTGCCAGCAGCCCGACCTGGGTCGACCGGGGAACGAACACCGGGGAGCTGTTTTTT
>.|TRBJ2-3|.|TRBV20-1
CSARSSGHSTDTQYF
TGCAGTGCTCGGTCGTCAGGGCATAGCACAGATACGCAGTATTTT
>.|TRBJ1-1|many|TRBV6-1
CASSEIFGGNTEAFF
TGTGCCAGCAGTGAGATTTTTGGGGGAAACACTGAAGCTTTCTTT
>.|TRBJ1-6|.|TRBV6-5
CASSYTVRPIDSPLHF
TGTGCCAGCAGTTACACGGTCAGGCCGATTGATTCACCCCTCCACTTT
>.|TRBJ2-7|few|TRBV10-2
CASSPTPTYEQYF
TGCGCCAGCAGCCCAACACCGACCTACGAGCAGTACTTC
>.|TRBJ2-5|.|TRBV20-1
CSARAPETAIETQYF
TGCAGTGCTAGGGCCCCGGAAACAGCTATAGAGACCCAGTACTTC
>.|TRBJ1-5|many|TRBV2
CASSEPGRGSNQPQHF
TGTGCCAGCAGTGAACCGGGGCGGGGTAGCAATCAGCCCCAGCATTTT
>.|TRBJ2-3|many|TRBV7-2
CASSLANTDTQYF
TGTGCCAGCAGCTTAGCCAACACAGATACGCAGTATTTT
>TRBD1|TRBJ2-3|many|TRBV27
CASSSPPLRTGGTDTQYF
TGTGCCAGCAGTTCCCCACCGCTTAGGACAGGGGGCACAGATACGCAGTATTTT
>.|TRBJ2-7|few|TRBV6-1
CASSDRMGVYEQYF
TGTGCCAGCAGCGATCGAATGGGTGTCTACGAGCAGTACTTC
>.|TRBJ1-6|.|TRBV25-1
CASSGPQVASDSPLHF
TGTGCCAGCAGTGGCCCCCAGGTAGCCTCGGATTCACCCCTCCACTTT
>TRBD2|TRBJ2-7|many|TRBV20-1
CSARGLAGVMVSYEQYF
TGCAGTGCTCGAGGACTAGCGGGAGTTATGGTCTCCTACGAGCAGTACTTC
>TRBD2|TRBJ2-3|few|TRBV30
CAWSGTSGRYTQYF
TGTGCCTGGAGCGGGACTAGCGGTCGCTATACGCAGTATTTT
>TRBD2|TRBJ2-7|many|TRBV18
CASSPPTSGAHEQYF
TGTGCCAGCTCACCACCGACTAGCGGGGCCCACGAGCAGTACTTC
>.|TRBJ1-2|many|TRBV5-1
CASSLDQSFTNYGYTF
TGCGCCAGCAGCTTGGATCAGAGCTTCACTAACTATGGCTACACCTTC